Listed here are 13 T cell receptor beta chains from one sample, sequenced in a study of T cells in tuberculosis. Using immunoSEQ multiplex PCR, the repertoire was profiled, and TCRdb retains in-frame clones only, with some absent. The profile shows about 33,000 clones, about 90% of them singletons. As to time point: new active TB diagnosis, blood taken before or within 7 days of starting treatment. The sequences come from PBMCs, collected at tuberculosis diagnosis. These receptors came from an adult with tuberculosis. Some clones in this sample may be carry-over from other donors' samples.

The chain joins TRBV27 to TRBJ2-5, with 9 bases fitting TRBD1. The end of the DNA is better explained by TRBJ2-7, so the J call may be wrong. Germline CDR1 is MNHEY and CDR2 is SMNVEV (reference sequence). This CDR3 is built from 14 residues. DNA of the CDR3: TGTGCCAGCAGTTCCGGGACAGGGAGAGTCGAGCAGTACTTC. This translates into CASSSGTGRVEQYF.

V gene TRBV7-8 combines with J gene TRBJ2-3; 8 bases are a match to TRBD2. CDR1 and CDR2 from the germline V gene are SGHVS and FQNEAQ. V gave up 1 base and J gave up 2 bases; unmatched junction bases: 8. The CDR3 extends over 17 amino acids. The CDR3 loop reads CASSLEGLETYTDTQYF. The CDR3 DNA sequence: TGTGCCAGCAGCTTAGAGGGACTAGAAACGTACACAGATACGCAGTATTTT.

This sequence joins TRBV7-3 and TRBJ2-1; TRBD2 agrees at 9 bases. Germline assignment: CDR1 SGHTA and CDR2 FQGTGA. Germline trimming cut 4 bases from V and 5 bases from J; bases unmatched to any gene: 9. The CDR3 runs 16 residues. The CDR3 loop is CASSSRGGAGNNEQFF. The CDR3 DNA sequence: TGTGCCAGCAGCTCGCGCGGGGGGGCCGGAAACAATGAGCAGTTCTTC.

This sequence joins TRBV9 and TRBJ2-7; 7 bases line up with TRBD1. Germline CDR1 SGDLS, CDR2 YYNGEE. The CDR3 extends over 14 amino acids. V was pared by 4 bases and J by 2 bases, with 6 bases of the junction left unmatched. The chain's CDR3 is CASSPRTGAYEQYF. The CDR3 DNA reads TGTGCCAGCAGCCCGAGGACAGGCGCCTACGAGCAGTACTTC.

The rearrangement links TRBV19 to TRBJ2-1, with a weak D call TRBD2 (6 bases). The germline gives CDR1 LNHDA, CDR2 SQIVND (reference sequence). Trimming took 7 bases from V and 4 from J, leaving 17 bases between them. The CDR3 is 15 amino acids. CDR3 protein: CASTTGPGLYNEQFF. CDR3 sequence (DNA): TGTGCCAGTACCACGGGGCCGGGACTTTACAATGAGCAGTTCTTC.

This chain links TRBV19 with TRBJ1-2; possibly TRBD1 for D (5 bases). V was clipped by 7 bases and J by 2 bases, with 17 bases between them. The CDR3 spans 15 residues. CDR1 LNHDA and CDR2 SQIVND come from the germline V gene (reference sequence). The chain's CDR3 is CASTRGVGDNYGYTF. Here the CDR3 DNA reads TGTGCCAGTACCCGGGGGGTCGGGGACAACTATGGCTACACCTTC.

This chain links TRBV9 with TRBJ2-3, with a weak D call TRBD2 (5 bases). The germline V and J ends were trimmed by 0 bases and 6 bases, with 14 bases remaining between them. CDR1 is SGDLS, CDR2 YYNGEE, per germline. This CDR3 has 15 amino acids. CDR3 region: CASSVADSKGDTQYF. The CDR3 DNA sequence: TGTGCCAGCAGCGTAGCGGACTCCAAAGGGGATACGCAGTATTTT. Supplemented by reference TRBV9 and TRBJ2-3, the full variable domain reads DSGVTQTPKHLITATGQRVTLRCSPRSGDLSVYWYQQSLDQGLQFLIQYYNGEERAKGNILERFSAQQFPDLHSELNLSSLELGDSALYFCASSVADSKGDTQYFGPGTRLTVL.

J is TRBJ1-2 and V is TRBV10-3; possibly TRBD1 for D (6 bases). This CDR3 comprises 13 residues. The V gene's germline CDR1 is ENHRY and CDR2 SYGVKD. V was pared by 10 bases and J by 4 bases, with 16 bases between. CDR3 in amino acids: CATQDSFGYGYTF. CDR3 in DNA: TGTGCCACCCAGGACAGTTTCGGCTATGGCTACACCTTC.

The CDR3 region is CSVDLGANTGELFF. The CDR3 nucleotides are TGCAGCGTCGACCTCGGGGCGAACACCGGGGAGCTGTTTTTT. The J gene is TRBJ2-2, the V gene TRBV29-1; perhaps TRBD2 as D (5 bases). CDR1 SQVTM and CDR2 ANQGSEA come from the germline V gene. V shed 6 bases and J shed 0 bases, with 11 bases lying between them. This CDR3 has 14 residues.

The rearrangement links TRBV10-3 to TRBJ1-2; 7 bases map to TRBD1. Germline V gene sequence: CDR1 ENHRY, CDR2 SYGVKD. This CDR3 region has 16 residues. V trimming: 2 bases; J trimming: 2 bases; junction bases outside the gene matches: 8. The CDR3 protein is CAISEKGQNQNYGYTF. CDR3 nucleotides: TGTGCCATCAGTGAGAAGGGACAGAATCAGAACTATGGCTACACCTTC.

The chain couples TRBV7-2 to TRBJ1-2, with 7 bases identical to TRBD1. This CDR3 spans 14 amino acids. The V gene's germline CDR1 is SGHTA and CDR2 FQGNSA. V lost 4 bases to trimming and J lost 5 bases; unmatched junction nucleotides: 7. The chain's CDR3 is CASSSAWTGYGYTF. CDR3 coding DNA: TGTGCCAGCAGCTCCGCGTGGACAGGATATGGCTACACCTTC. Complete variable domain (other parts from reference TRBV7-2 and TRBJ1-2): GAGVSQSPSNKVTEKGKDVELRCDPISGHTALYWYRQSLGQGLEFLIYFQGNSAPDKSGLPSDRFSAERTGGSVSTLTIQRTQQEDSAVYLCASSSAWTGYGYTFGSGTRLTVV.

This chain connects TRBV5-4 to TRBJ2-3; 7 bases fit TRBD2. J was trimmed by 2 bases and V by 4 bases; bases with no gene match: 4. The CDR3 is made up of 14 amino acids. Germline V gene sequence: CDR1 SGHNT, CDR2 YYREEE (reference sequence). This CDR3 reads CASSPGGYTDTQYF. The CDR3 bases are TGTGCCAGCAGCCCGGGGGGTTACACAGATACGCAGTATTTT.

The chain has TRBV11-3 and TRBJ2-1, with a tentative D call TRBD2 (6 bases). V lost 4 bases and J 9 bases, leaving 13 bases between the germline ends. The CDR3 sequence is 13 residues long. CDR1 and CDR2 from the germline V gene are SGHNT and YENEEA. This chain's CDR3 is CASSSGLGGEQFF. The CDR3 region has the DNA TGTGCCAGCAGCTCAGGGCTCGGGGGTGAGCAGTTCTTC.